The rows below give T cell receptor beta chains drawn from one sample of a study of cytomegalovirus exposure and HLA in healthy donors. Profiling relied on immunoSEQ multiplex PCR, and the TCRdb table lists in-frame clones only, not all of them. The sample yields 100,000 to 150,000 clones, about 88% seen once. Material: PBMCs. These receptor sequences come from a woman between 18 and 30 years old in good health and CMV-seronegative. CDR3s include the opening cysteine and the closing phenylalanine or tryptophan. Fields, in order: J gene, V gene, D gene, clone size, CDR3 protein, CDR3 DNA. The D gene is left open where the match is weak. Only some rows state a clone size, as once, few, many or a class for expanded clones.

J: TRBJ1-6
V: TRBV7-9
D: NA
size: NA
CDR3: CASSFPRDTSSYNSPLHF
DNA: TGTGCCAGCAGCTTCCCTCGGGACACGAGCTCCTATAATTCACCCCTCCACTTT

J: TRBJ1-1
V: TRBV2
D: TRBD1
size: NA
CDR3: CASSYRGSDTEAFF
DNA: TGTGCCAGCAGTTACAGGGGGTCGGACACTGAAGCTTTCTTT

J: TRBJ1-2
V: TRBV10-3
D: TRBD1
size: NA
CDR3: CAISDGTGDDGYTF
DNA: TGTGCCATCAGTGACGGGACAGGGGACGATGGCTACACCTTC

J: TRBJ2-7
V: TRBV5-6
D: TRBD1
size: NA
CDR3: CASSFRDRGTYEQYF
DNA: TGTGCCAGCAGCTTCCGGGACAGGGGTACCTACGAGCAGTACTTC

J: TRBJ2-5
V: TRBV19
D: TRBD2
size: NA
CDR3: CARTTGTSSSAQYF
DNA: TGTGCCAGAACCACCGGGACTAGTTCTTCGGCCCAGTACTTC

J: TRBJ2-5
V: TRBV4-1
D: NA
size: NA
CDR3: CASSRRSTGQETQYF
DNA: TGCGCCAGCAGCCGCCGATCTACGGGGCAAGAGACCCAGTACTTC

J: TRBJ2-7
V: TRBV7-8
D: TRBD1
size: NA
CDR3: CASSFGTGAYEQYF
DNA: TGTGCCAGCAGCTTCGGGACAGGGGCCTACGAGCAGTACTTC

J: TRBJ1-3
V: TRBV18
D: NA
size: NA
CDR3: CASSPQIVQGRSGNTIYF
DNA: TGTGCCAGCTCACCACAAATAGTACAGGGCCGCTCTGGAAACACCATATATTTT

J: TRBJ1-2
V: TRBV2
D: TRBD1
size: once
CDR3: CARDPGQAGYTF
DNA: TGTGCCAGGGACCCGGGACAGGCTGGCTACACCTTC

J: TRBJ2-3
V: TRBV19
D: NA
size: NA
CDR3: CASSMGGAQSTTDTQYF
DNA: TGTGCCAGTAGTATGGGGGGGGCCCAGAGTACTACAGATACGCAGTATTTT

J: TRBJ2-5
V: TRBV9
D: NA
size: NA
CDR3: CASSVGLGGETQYF
DNA: TGTGCCAGCAGCGTGGGTTTGGGGGGAGAGACCCAGTACTTC

J: TRBJ2-2
V: TRBV27
D: TRBD2
size: few
CDR3: CASSLRGVVSGELFF
DNA: TGTGCCAGCAGTTTACGGGGGGTGGTGAGCGGGGAGCTGTTTTTT

J: TRBJ2-5
V: TRBV7-2
D: NA
size: NA
CDR3: CASSFQGGSVETQYF
DNA: TGTGCCAGCAGCTTTCAAGGGGGATCGGTAGAGACCCAGTACTTC

J: TRBJ2-5
V: TRBV7-9
D: NA
size: NA
CDR3: CASSPSEETQYF
DNA: TGTGCCAGCAGCCCGTCTGAAGAGACCCAGTACTTC

J: TRBJ1-5
V: TRBV6-5
D: NA
size: NA
CDR3: CASSYIGGNQPQHF
DNA: TGTGCCAGCAGTTATATCGGGGGGAATCAGCCCCAGCATTTT

J: TRBJ2-3
V: TRBV6-5
D: TRBD1
size: NA
CDR3: CASSLQGATYF
DNA: TGTGCCAGCAGTTTACAGGGGGCTACGTATTTT

J: TRBJ2-7
V: TRBV4-1
D: NA
size: NA
CDR3: CASSPQGVYEQYF
DNA: TGCGCCAGCAGCCCGCAGGGTGTATACGAGCAGTACTTC

J: TRBJ1-4
V: TRBV7-8
D: NA
size: NA
CDR3: CASSHIRVEKLFF
DNA: TGTGCCAGCAGCCATATCAGGGTTGAAAAACTGTTTTTT

J: TRBJ2-7
V: TRBV5-1
D: NA
size: NA
CDR3: CASSLRTENLYEQYF
DNA: TGCGCCAGCAGCCTCAGGACAGAGAATCTCTACGAGCAGTACTTC

J: TRBJ2-3
V: TRBV5-1
D: TRBD1
size: NA
CDR3: CASSTAGQGAADTQYF
DNA: TGCGCCAGCAGCACCGCCGGACAGGGGGCGGCCGATACGCAGTATTTT

J: TRBJ2-5
V: TRBV7-9
D: TRBD1
size: NA
CDR3: CASCRDRLQETQYF
DNA: TGTGCCAGCTGCCGGGACAGGCTACAAGAGACCCAGTACTTC

J: TRBJ2-1
V: TRBV10-1
D: TRBD1
size: NA
CDR3: CASSDHRTGGGYNEQFF
DNA: TGCGCCAGCAGTGACCACCGGACAGGGGGCGGCTACAATGAGCAGTTCTTC

J: TRBJ2-2
V: TRBV6-1
D: TRBD2
size: NA
CDR3: CASSETSGGAGELFF
DNA: TGTGCCAGCAGTGAAACTAGCGGGGGGGCCGGGGAGCTGTTTTTT